These 25 T cell receptor beta chains share one sample of origin, sequenced in a study of blood T cell repertoires in COVID-19. The assay was immunoSEQ multiplex PCR, and TCRdb's table has in-frame clones only and misses some. The data contain more than 95,000 clones, roughly 82% of them singletons. Sample: peripheral blood. These receptor sequences come from a man in his sixties with acute or convalescent COVID-19.

V and J are TRBV7-2 and TRBJ2-5; the D is unclear. This CDR3 has 14 amino acids. Trimming removed 7 bases from V and 5 bases from J, with 17 bases in between. Germline-derived CDR1 and CDR2 are SGHTA and FQGNSA. The CDR3 DNA is TGTGCCAGCATCCTGGGCCCGAACGAGGAGACCCAGTACTTC. This encodes CASILGPNEETQYF.

Remarks on this clone: Other DNA sequences of this sample code for an identical CDR3. The chain carries TRBV14 and TRBJ1-1; D is unresolved. The CDR3 totals 13 residues. From germline, CDR1 is SGHDN and CDR2 FVKESK. V dropped 0 bases and J dropped 2 bases, with 4 bases sitting between them. CDR3 sequence (DNA): TGTGCCAGCAGCCAAGACAGAAACACTGAAGCTTTCTTT. As protein: CASSQDRNTEAFF.

This chain uses TRBV5-1 with TRBJ2-2, with 11 positions matching TRBD2. V gave up 0 bases and J gave up 4 bases; unmatched junction bases: 5. Germline V CDR1 and CDR2: SGHRS, YFSETQ. This CDR3 is 17 amino acids long. The CDR3 region has the DNA TGCGCCAGCAGCTTGGTTGGGACTAGCGGAATCACCGGGGAGCTGTTTTTT. As protein: CASSLVGTSGITGELFF.

The V gene is TRBV10-3, the J gene TRBJ2-3; TRBD2 aligns across 7 bases. The CDR3 sequence is 15 residues long. Germline lookup yields CDR1 ENHRY and CDR2 SYGVKD. The V gene end was trimmed by 5 bases and the J gene end by 2 bases; junction bases not matched to a gene: 7. CDR3 amino acids: CAISRTRTHTDTQYF. CDR3 bases: TGTGCCATCAGTCGGACTAGAACACACACAGATACGCAGTATTTT.

This sequence joins TRBV27 and TRBJ1-3, with D unresolved. V shed 5 bases and J shed 0 bases, with 11 bases lying between them. The germline CDR1 and CDR2 sequences are MNHEY and SMNVEV (reference sequence). The CDR3 sequence is 15 residues long. The CDR3 DNA reads as TGTGCCAGCAGTCCGTCAGTGAACTCTGGAAACACCATATATTTT. It yields the protein CASSPSVNSGNTIYF.

The table lists this clone with a count of one. V usage is TRBV19 and J usage is TRBJ1-5; 9 nucleotides agree with TRBD1. The germline gives CDR1 LNHDA, CDR2 SQIVND (reference sequence). V lost 2 bases, J lost 6 bases, and 5 bases stayed unmatched. The CDR3 consists of 15 residues. The CDR3, as DNA: TGTGCCAGTAGTATAACAGGGGGCTTTGCTCAGCCCCAGCATTTT. This sequence encodes CASSITGGFAQPQHF. Filled out from reference TRBV19 and TRBJ1-5, the complete variable domain reads DGGITQSPKYLFRKEGQNVTLSCEQNLNHDAMYWYRQDPGQGLRLIYYSQIVNDFQKGDIAEGYSVSREKKESFPLTVTSAQKNPTAFYLCASSITGGFAQPQHFGDGTRLSIL.

The chain has TRBV5-4 and TRBJ2-5, with 12 nucleotides matching TRBD2. Germline V gene lookup returns CDR1 SGHNT and CDR2 YYREEE (reference sequence). The CDR3 covers 17 residues. V trimming: 3 bases; J trimming: 4 bases; junction bases outside the gene matches: 10. Here the CDR3 DNA reads TGTGCCAGCAGCTCCAGACTAGCGGGAGTATCAGGAGAGACCCAGTACTTC. It codes for CASSSRLAGVSGETQYF. The entire variable domain, with the rest obtained from reference TRBV5-4 and TRBJ2-5, is as follows: ETGVTQSPTHLIKTRGQQVTLRCSSQSGHNTVSWYQQALGQGPQFIFQYYREEENGRGNFPPRFSGLQFPNYSSELNVNALELDDSALYLCASSSRLAGVSGETQYFGPGTRLLVL.

This clone was counted between two and nine times. The chain carries TRBV18 and TRBJ2-3; 10 bases are shared with TRBD2. This CDR3 comprises 17 residues. Germline V lookup: CDR1 KGHSH, CDR2 LQKENI. Losses at the gene ends were 2 bases for V and 0 bases for J; bases not matched to a gene: 5. The DNA for the CDR3 is TGTGCCAGCTCACCAGGGACTAGCGTAGCTAGCACAGATACGCAGTATTTT. Amino acids: CASSPGTSVASTDTQYF.

The chain has TRBV5-4 and TRBJ1-3, with D uncertain. V was pared by 1 base and J by 4 bases, with 6 bases between. CDR3 length equals 13 residues. Germline CDR1 SGHNT, CDR2 YYREEE (reference sequence). Written as DNA, the CDR3 is TGTGCCAGCAGCTTGTTTCCGGGAAACACCATATATTTT. Protein product: CASSLFPGNTIYF.

The genes are TRBV27 and TRBJ1-2, with D possibly being TRBD1 (6 bases). Per the germline V gene, CDR1 is MNHEY and CDR2 is SMNVEV (reference sequence). V lost 6 bases to trimming and J lost 6 bases, with 20 bases between them. The CDR3 runs to 15 residues. CDR3 region: CASRTGHLNPHGYTF. DNA of the CDR3: TGTGCCAGCAGAACGGGACACCTAAACCCCCATGGCTACACCTTC.

This clone appeared a single time. The CDR3 here is CASSLGTGKAFF. The CDR3 DNA is TGTGCCAGCAGCCTCGGGACAGGGAAAGCTTTCTTT. The chain joins TRBV5-6 to TRBJ1-1, with TRBD1 matching over 9 bases. Trimming cost V 4 bases and J 9 bases; bases outside gene matches: 4. The germline CDR1 and CDR2 sequences are SGHDT and YYEEEE. This CDR3 is 12 amino acids long.

This clone appeared a few times. The rearrangement uses TRBV4-1 and TRBJ2-7, with 11 positions matching TRBD1. V was clipped by 4 bases and J by 6 bases; unmatched bases: 5. Germline V gene data show CDR1 as MGHRA and CDR2 as YSYEKL. The CDR3 sequence is 14 residues long. CDR3: CASSPGQGAGEQYF. CDR3 bases: TGCGCCAGCAGCCCTGGACAGGGGGCAGGCGAGCAGTACTTC.

This clone has only a few counts. The chain employs TRBV7-9 and TRBJ2-7; possibly TRBD2 for D (5 bases). Trimming removed 6 bases at V and 0 bases at J, with 9 bases between. Germline V gene lookup returns CDR1 SEHNR and CDR2 FQNEAQ (reference sequence). The CDR3 extends over 13 amino acids. The CDR3 nucleotides read TGTGCCAGCAGGTCCGGGATCTCCTACGAGCAGTACTTC. This encodes CASRSGISYEQYF.

The CDR3 reads CASRSGRGSDTQYF. The CDR3 region has the DNA TGTGCCAGTCGAAGCGGGAGGGGGTCAGATACGCAGTATTTT. The rearrangement uses TRBV19 and TRBJ2-3, with 10 positions matching TRBD2. Germline-derived CDR1 and CDR2 are LNHDA and SQIVND (reference sequence). The V gene end was trimmed by 8 bases and the J gene end by 4 bases; junction bases not matched to a gene: 6. The CDR3 extends over 14 amino acids.

This clone was observed a single time. The chain links TRBV2 to TRBJ1-5; D is undetermined. Per germline, CDR1 SNHLY and CDR2 FYNNEI. Trimming cost V 4 bases and J 4 bases, with 17 bases left between them. This CDR3 is built from 16 residues. The CDR3 DNA reads as TGTGCCAGCAGTGGACGGACTGTAAGGTCGAATCAGCCCCAGCATTTT. Protein sequence: CASSGRTVRSNQPQHF.

In the case of this clone: The sample contains more than one DNA sequence encoding this CDR3. This chain uses TRBV4-3 with TRBJ2-1, with TRBD2 identical over 10 bases. This CDR3 has 17 amino acids. V lost 2 bases, J lost 0 bases, and 4 bases stayed unmatched. Per the germline V gene, CDR1 is LGHNA and CDR2 is YSLEER. For the CDR3, the DNA is TGCGCCAGCAGCCAAAGACTAGCGGGTTACTCCTACAATGAGCAGTTCTTC. Its translation: CASSQRLAGYSYNEQFF.

V and J are TRBV5-1 and TRBJ2-3; 10 bases map to TRBD2. Germline V lookup: CDR1 SGHRS, CDR2 YFSETQ. This CDR3 is built from 15 residues. V lost 4 bases, J lost 6 bases, and 8 bases stayed unmatched. CDR3 nucleotides: TGCGCCAGCAGCCCCCTAGCGGGAGCGCGGGATACGCAGTATTTT. Residues: CASSPLAGARDTQYF.

This chain links TRBV5-1 with TRBJ1-1; 8 nucleotides match TRBD1. Germline lookup yields CDR1 SGHRS and CDR2 YFSETQ. This CDR3 comprises 14 residues. V shed 4 bases and J 6 bases; nucleotides not matched to a gene: 8. CDR3 protein: CASSDGQGFPEAFF. CDR3 nucleotides: TGCGCCAGCAGCGACGGACAGGGCTTTCCTGAAGCTTTCTTT.

The chain is built from TRBV5-1 and TRBJ1-2; the D gene is possibly TRBD1 (5 bases). There are 15 residues in the CDR3. The V end lost 4 bases, the J end lost 6 bases, and 19 bases lay between the germline ends. Germline CDR1 is SGHRS and CDR2 is YFSETQ. CDR3 bases: TGCGCCAGCAGCCTTGAGAGGTTGCAGGGCGATGGCTACACCTTC. This codes for CASSLERLQGDGYTF.

This clone has ten or more counts. The DNA for the CDR3 is TGTGCCAGCAGAGAGACAGCTGGAAACACCATATATTTT. This translates into CASRETAGNTIYF. The gene calls are TRBV11-2 and TRBJ1-3, with a possible D match to TRBD1 (5 bases). V was trimmed by 6 bases and J by 2 bases, leaving 8 bases between them. The CDR3 has 13 residues. Germline CDR1 and CDR2: SGHAT and FQNNGV.

This clone was picked up one time. This rearrangement joins TRBV5-1 to TRBJ2-1, with D possibly matching TRBD2 (5 bases). The CDR3 extends over 15 amino acids. CDR1 and CDR2 from the germline V gene are SGHRS and YFSETQ. V gave up 4 bases and J gave up 0 bases, with 11 bases separating them. The CDR3 sequence: CASSLASNSYNEQFF. DNA for the CDR3: TGCGCCAGCAGCCTTGCTAGCAACTCCTACAATGAGCAGTTCTTC.

The rearrangement links TRBV18 to TRBJ1-4; no clear D gene. This CDR3 comprises 13 residues. V lost 5 bases, J lost 6 bases, and 10 bases lay in between. Germline CDR1 KGHSH, CDR2 LQKENI. CDR3: CASSWGGDEKLFF. DNA of the CDR3: TGTGCCAGCTCATGGGGAGGCGATGAAAAACTGTTTTTT.

This rearrangement joins TRBV14 to TRBJ1-6; D is perhaps TRBD1 (5 bases). Deletions cut 1 base from V and 4 bases from J, with 11 bases between. CDR1 and CDR2 from the germline V gene are SGHDN and FVKESK. The CDR3 contains 16 residues. The CDR3 DNA reads TGTGCCAGCAGCCAAGGCCAGGGTCGGTATAATTCACCCCTCCACTTT. Translation: CASSQGQGRYNSPLHF.

This sequence joins TRBV18 and TRBJ2-3; D perhaps matches TRBD2 (5 bases). V lost 0 bases, J lost 2 bases, and 9 bases lay in between. The V gene's germline CDR1 is KGHSH and CDR2 LQKENI. This CDR3 contains 15 residues. The CDR3 is CASSPPSSPTDTQYF. The CDR3 nucleotides read TGTGCCAGCTCACCACCGTCTAGCCCCACAGATACGCAGTATTTT. The variable domain in full, with the rest retrieved from reference TRBV18 and TRBJ2-3, is NAGVMQNPRHLVRRRGQEARLRCSPMKGHSHVYWYRQLPEEGLKFMVYLQKENIIDESGMPKERFSAEFPKEGPSILRIQQVVRGDSAAYFCASSPPSSPTDTQYFGPGTRLTVL.

Comment on this clone: One base away lies a much larger clone, so this may be a sequencing read error. This chain uses TRBV4-1 with TRBJ1-2; 7 nucleotides line up with TRBD1. CDR3 size: 15 residues. Germline V gene lookup returns CDR1 MGHRA and CDR2 YSYEKL. Trimming cost V 0 bases and J 4 bases; bases outside gene matches: 5. Here the CDR3 reads CASSQEPGTAYGYTF. In DNA, the CDR3 is TGCGCCAGCAGCCAAGAACCCGGGACAGCCTATGGCTACACCTTC.